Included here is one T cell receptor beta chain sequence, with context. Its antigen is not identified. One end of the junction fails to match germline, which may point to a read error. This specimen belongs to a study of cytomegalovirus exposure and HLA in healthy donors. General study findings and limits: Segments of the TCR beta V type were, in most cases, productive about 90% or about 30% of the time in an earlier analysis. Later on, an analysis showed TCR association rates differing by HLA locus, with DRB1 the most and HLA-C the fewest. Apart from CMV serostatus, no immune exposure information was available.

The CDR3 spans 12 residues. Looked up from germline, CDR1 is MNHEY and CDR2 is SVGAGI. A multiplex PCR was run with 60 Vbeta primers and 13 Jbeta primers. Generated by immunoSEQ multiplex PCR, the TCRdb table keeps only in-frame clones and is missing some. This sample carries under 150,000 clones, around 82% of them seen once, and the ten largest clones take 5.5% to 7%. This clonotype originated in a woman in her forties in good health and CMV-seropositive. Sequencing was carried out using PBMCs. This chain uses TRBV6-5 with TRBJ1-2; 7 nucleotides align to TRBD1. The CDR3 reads CASSYLGQEIAF. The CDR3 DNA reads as TGTGCCAGCAGTTACCTCGGACAGGAGATAGCCTTC.